The clone carrying this T cell receptor (beta chain) was seen a few times. Unique molecular identifiers were used to barcode this TCRbeta library. TCRdb called the PCR reads again in MiXCR, with one record for every CDR3 protein. The repertoire consists of some 120,000 distinct CDR3 sequences, with about 9.5% occurring once and the leading ten covering around 24%. The CDR3 totals 18 residues. The germline CDR1 and CDR2 sequences are SGHRS and YFSETQ. J was trimmed by 1 base and V by 1 base; bases with no gene match: 6. The data derive from a study of T-cell reconstitution after alpha-beta-depleted transplantation in children.

Sequenced material: PBMCs, mostly from graft donor cells, taken 180 days after TCRalphabeta/CD19-depleted stem cell transplant. The receptor comes from a girl under three years old who had a stem cell transplant for combined immunodeficiency, so the T cells may come from the graft donor. This chain joins TRBV5-1 and TRBJ2-7, with TRBD2 identical over 15 bases. Here the CDR3 DNA reads TGCGCCAGCAGCTTGTCCGGGACTAGCGGGGGGCCATCCTACGAGCAGTACTTC. Translating it yields CASSLSGTSGGPSYEQYF.